A single sample is the source of the 24 T cell receptor beta chains below, sequenced in a study of blood T cells in healthy people across ages (dated by TCRdb to the mid-2010s). Library prep was done by 5' RACE. Sequencer: Illumina HiSeq 2500. A second PCR of roughly 6 to 11 cycles was run with a J-beta primer mix and a sample-barcoded 5' primer. TCRdb reran the public reads through fastp at Q25 and MiXCR, keeping productive beta chains. Rows are combined by CDR3 protein, so each entry shows the most common genes and DNA. The sample has some 710,000 distinct CDR3 sequences on record, roughly 20% of them singletons. The top ten clones comprise roughly a fifth of the sample. Specimen: blood. The receptors shown here come from an older man in good health.

In this sample, this clonotype turned up a few times. The J gene is TRBJ2-6, the V gene TRBV30, with no clear D. The V gene's germline CDR1 is GTSNPN and CDR2 SVGIG (reference sequence). Between the trimmed V and J ends, which lost 4 bases and 4 bases, there was a span of 5 bases. This CDR3 region has 12 residues. CDR3: CAWNPGANVLTF. DNA for the CDR3: TGTGCCTGGAATCCCGGGGCCAACGTCCTGACTTTC.

This rearrangement joins TRBV5-1 to TRBJ1-6; D is unclear. Trimming left V 0 bases short and J 6 bases short, with 7 bases between. This CDR3 contains 14 residues. Germline V gives CDR1 SGHRS, CDR2 YFSETQ. CDR3: CASSLDTANSPLHF. DNA of the CDR3: TGCGCCAGCAGCTTGGACACCGCTAATTCACCCCTCCACTTT.

J is TRBJ2-5 and V is TRBV7-2; D uncertain. Trimming took 5 bases from V and 2 from J, leaving 15 bases between them. Germline CDR1 and CDR2: SGHTA and FQGNSA. This CDR3 spans 15 amino acids. The CDR3 bases are TGTGCCAGCAGCCGCCCTTCCCGGCCACAAGAGACCCAGTACTTC. It is translated as CASSRPSRPQETQYF.

The rearrangement uses TRBV20-1 and TRBJ2-3; possibly TRBD1 or TRBD2 for D (7 bases each). Trimming left V 0 bases short and J 4 bases short, with 14 bases between. Germline values: CDR1 DFQATT, CDR2 SNEGSKA (reference sequence). The CDR3 has 15 amino acids. The CDR3 DNA sequence: TGCAGTGCTAGAGATAAAGCGGGACAGCCAGATACGCAGTATTTT. Protein product: CSARDKAGQPDTQYF.

This clonotype was detected a few times. J is TRBJ1-2 and V is TRBV4-3, with 8 nucleotides matching TRBD1. V was clipped by 4 bases and J by 3 bases; unmatched bases: 4. Germline lookup yields CDR1 LGHNA and CDR2 YSLEER. The CDR3 extends over 14 amino acids. The CDR3 DNA sequence: TGCGCCAGCAGCCTTTTACAGGGGGACTATGGCTACACCTTC. Its translation: CASSLLQGDYGYTF.

This clonotype was seen more than once but under ten times. This chain connects TRBV28 to TRBJ2-2; 10 bases fit TRBD1. Germline CDR1 is MDHEN and CDR2 is SYDVKM. Trimming removed 4 bases from V and 6 bases from J; junction bases left unmatched: 5. The CDR3 sequence is 15 residues long. The CDR3 spells CASSWDRGRSGELFF. The CDR3 nucleotides read TGTGCCAGCAGTTGGGACAGGGGTCGGTCCGGGGAGCTGTTTTTT. The variable domain in full, with the rest retrieved from reference TRBV28 and TRBJ2-2, is DVKVTQSSRYLVKRTGEKVFLECVQDMDHENMFWYRQDPGLGLRLIYFSYDVKMKEKGDIPEGYSVSREKKERFSLILESASTNQTSMYLCASSWDRGRSGELFFGEGSRLTVL.

The chain is built from TRBV12-3 or TRBV12-4 and TRBJ2-4; D remains ambiguous. V gave up 6 bases and J gave up 0 bases, with 18 bases separating them. This CDR3 has 17 amino acids. The CDR3 loop is CASSPTGRSLAKNIQYF. DNA for the CDR3: TGTGCCAGCAGCCCAACTGGACGGTCTCTAGCCAAAAACATTCAGTACTTC.

This clonotype has just a few counts. The rearrangement joins TRBV21-1 to TRBJ2-5; TRBD2 is the table's D call, not checked against the DNA. The tail of the sequence fits TRBJ2-7 better, so the J call may be wrong. TRBV21-1 is designated a pseudogene. CDR3 length equals 17 residues. CDR3 sequence (DNA): TGTGCCAGCAGCTTCGGGACTAGCGGGAGGTTCTCCTACGAGCAGTACGTC. Amino acid sequence: CASSFGTSGRFSYEQYV.

The V gene is TRBV20-1, the J gene TRBJ1-2, with a tentative D call TRBD1 (5 bases). Germline V CDR1 and CDR2: DFQATT, SNEGSKA (reference sequence). This CDR3 spans 10 amino acids. V was pared by 5 bases and J by 7 bases, with 8 bases between. DNA of the CDR3: TGCAGTGCTTGGACATCTGGCTACACCTTC. As protein: CSAWTSGYTF.

The genes are TRBV7-8 and TRBJ1-1, with D unclear. The ends were cut back, 1 base at V and 0 bases at J, with 9 bases in the middle. Germline assignment: CDR1 SGHVS and CDR2 FQNEAQ. The length of the CDR3 is 15 residues. In nucleotides, the CDR3 is TGTGCCAGCAGCTTAGGCCTGTGGGTGAACACTGAAGCTTTCTTT. It is translated as CASSLGLWVNTEAFF. Filled out from reference TRBV7-8 and TRBJ1-1, the complete variable domain reads GAGVSQSPRYKVAKRGQDVALRCDPISGHVSLFWYQQALGQGPEFLTYFQNEAQLDKSGLPSDRFFAERPEGSVSTLKIQRTQQEDSAVYLCASSLGLWVNTEAFFGQGTRLTVV.

V is TRBV7-7 and J is TRBJ2-1; 9 bases line up with TRBD1. The V gene's germline CDR1 is SSHAT and CDR2 FNYEAQ (reference sequence). J was trimmed by 3 bases and V by 1 base; bases with no gene match: 7. This CDR3 comprises 17 residues. The CDR3 spells CASSLGGGQGGYNEQFF. CDR3 nucleotides: TGTGCCAGCAGCTTAGGAGGGGGACAGGGTGGCTACAATGAGCAGTTCTTC.

This rearrangement joins TRBV5-1 to TRBJ2-5; possibly TRBD2 for D (5 bases). The DNA end is more similar to TRBJ2-7, so the J call may be wrong. The V gene's germline CDR1 is SGHRS and CDR2 YFSETQ. CDR3 size: 15 residues. CDR3: CASSFSPTGTYEQYF. The CDR3 region has the DNA TGCGCCAGCAGCTTCTCCCCCACCGGGACCTACGAGCAGTACTTC.

This clonotype has at least ten counts. This chain joins TRBV18 and TRBJ2-2; D perhaps matches TRBD1 (6 bases). The CDR3 is made up of 14 amino acids. Trimming took off 4 bases at V and 1 base at J, with 7 bases between the two ends. Per the germline V gene, CDR1 is KGHSH and CDR2 is LQKENI. For the CDR3, the DNA is TGTGCCAGCTCACGGGGACAGAACACCGGGGAGCTGTTTTTT. Amino acids: CASSRGQNTGELFF.

The V gene is TRBV7-9, the J gene TRBJ2-1; the D is unclear. CDR3 length: 13 amino acids. V was pared by 6 bases and J by 6 bases, with 12 bases between. CDR1 SEHNR and CDR2 FQNEAQ come from the germline V gene (reference sequence). CDR3 bases: TGTGCCAGCAGTCCAAGCTTAGTCAATGAGCAGTTCTTC. This codes for CASSPSLVNEQFF.

This clonotype was detected only a few times. This sequence joins TRBV12-3 or TRBV12-4 and TRBJ2-2; TRBD1 matches at 7 bases. With V trimmed by 6 bases and J by 2 bases, 6 bases remained unmatched. CDR3 length: 15 amino acids. The CDR3 spells CASSPNRGNTGELFF. CDR3 nucleotides: TGTGCCAGCAGCCCAAACAGGGGAAACACCGGGGAGCTGTTTTTT.

This chain uses TRBV11-2 with TRBJ2-1; TRBD2 matches 11 bases. Germline loops: CDR1 SGHAT, CDR2 FQNNGV. CDR3 length: 17 amino acids. With V trimmed by 1 base and J by 2 bases, 4 bases remained unmatched. DNA for the CDR3: TGTGCCAGCAGCTTAGGGACTAGCGGGCCCGCCTACAATGAGCAGTTCTTC. It translates to CASSLGTSGPAYNEQFF.

This clonotype was seen more than once but under ten times. The V and J genes are TRBV3-1 and TRBJ2-1; the D gene is possibly TRBD1 (5 bases). The DNA end is more similar to TRBJ2-5, so the J call may be wrong. CDR1 is LGHDT, CDR2 YNNKEL, per germline (reference sequence). The CDR3 extends over 15 amino acids. CDR3 region: CASSQEPDSQETQYF. The CDR3 coding sequence is TGTGCCAGCAGCCAAGAGCCCGACAGCCAAGAGACCCAGTACTTC.

This clonotype showed up just a few times. The chain couples TRBV20-1 to TRBJ2-5, with D unresolved. This CDR3 region has 13 residues. V lost 0 bases and J 1 base, leaving 6 bases between the germline ends. Germline CDR1 is DFQATT and CDR2 is SNEGSKA (reference sequence). This CDR3 reads CSAREQSQETQYF. CDR3 bases: TGCAGTGCTAGAGAACAGAGCCAAGAGACCCAGTACTTC.

The CDR3 DNA sequence: TGCAGTGCAACCGGGACAGAGAACCAGAACACTGAAGCTTTCTTT. Its protein is CSATGTENQNTEAFF. The chain uses TRBV20-1 and TRBJ1-1; 7 nucleotides match TRBD1. The V gene end was trimmed by 6 bases and the J gene end by 1 base; junction bases not matched to a gene: 11. The germline V gene encodes CDR1 DFQATT and CDR2 SNEGSKA (reference sequence). This CDR3 has 15 amino acids.

This clonotype was picked up a small number of times. CDR3 loop: CAISDLSGGQETQYF. CDR3 nucleotides: TGTGCCATCAGTGATCTAAGCGGGGGACAAGAGACCCAGTACTTC. The J gene is TRBJ2-5, the V gene TRBV10-3, with 8 bases identical to TRBD2. Trimming took 3 bases from V and 2 from J; bases not matched to a gene: 5. The CDR3 runs 15 residues. CDR1 is ENHRY, CDR2 SYGVKD, per germline.

This chain uses TRBV2 with TRBJ2-1; D perhaps matches TRBD1 (5 bases). The V end was cut by 3 bases, the J end by 0 bases, with 9 bases between. Germline-derived CDR1 and CDR2 are SNHLY and FYNNEI. This CDR3 spans 15 amino acids. The CDR3 bases are TGTGCCAGCAGTGATTGGACATCCTCCTACAATGAGCAGTTCTTC. Its translation is CASSDWTSSYNEQFF.

This chain connects TRBV11-2 to TRBJ2-5; 8 bases are shared with TRBD2. The DNA end is more similar to TRBJ2-7, so the J call may be wrong. Germline assignment: CDR1 SGHAT and CDR2 FQNNGV. This CDR3 comprises 14 residues. CDR3 sequence reads: CASSLVLAGYEQYF. In DNA form, the CDR3 reads TGTGCCAGCAGCTTAGTCCTAGCGGGTTACGAGCAGTACTTC.

V gene TRBV5-1 combines with J gene TRBJ2-1, with D unclear. This CDR3 is 11 amino acids long. V shed 1 base and J shed 12 bases, with 8 bases lying between them. CDR1 and CDR2 (germline): SGHRS, YFSETQ. The CDR3 loop reads CASSLIEVQFF. The CDR3 DNA reads TGCGCCAGCAGCTTGATTGAGGTGCAGTTCTTC.

The gene calls are TRBV29-1 and TRBJ1-1; 7 bases are a match to TRBD1. Germline V gene lookup returns CDR1 SQVTM and CDR2 ANQGSEA. Losses at the gene ends were 6 bases for V and 5 bases for J; bases not matched to a gene: 6. The CDR3 has 12 amino acids. CDR3 sequence reads: CSVRQGGTEAFF. In nucleotides, the CDR3 is TGCAGCGTAAGACAGGGTGGGACTGAAGCTTTCTTT.